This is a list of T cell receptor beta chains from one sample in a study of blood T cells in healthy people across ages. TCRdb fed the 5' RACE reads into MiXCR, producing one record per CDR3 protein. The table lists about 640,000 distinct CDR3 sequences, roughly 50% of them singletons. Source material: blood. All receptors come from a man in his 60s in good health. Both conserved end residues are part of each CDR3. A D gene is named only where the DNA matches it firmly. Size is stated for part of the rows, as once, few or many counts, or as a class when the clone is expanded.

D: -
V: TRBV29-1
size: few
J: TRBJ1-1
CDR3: CSTPRTWGTEAFF
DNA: TGCAGCACTCCCCGAACGTGGGGAACTGAAGCTTTCTTT

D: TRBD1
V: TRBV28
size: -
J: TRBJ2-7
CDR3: CASSLRRGRYEQYF
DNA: TGTGCCAGCAGTTTGAGAAGGGGGCGATACGAGCAGTACTTC

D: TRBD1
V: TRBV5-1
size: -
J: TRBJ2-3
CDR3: CASSIDRGQTDTQYF
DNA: TGCGCCAGCAGCATAGACAGGGGGCAGACAGATACGCAGTATTTT

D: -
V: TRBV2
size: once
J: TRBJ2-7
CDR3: CASSEARGYEQYF
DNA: TGTGCCAGCAGTGAAGCACGGGGTTACGAGCAGTACTTC

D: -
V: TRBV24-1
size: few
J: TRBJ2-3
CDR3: CATSRGGEDTQYF
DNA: TGTGCCACCAGTCGCGGCGGGGAGGATACGCAGTATTTT

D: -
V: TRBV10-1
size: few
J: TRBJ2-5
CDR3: CASSESGQGGSETQYF
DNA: TGCGCCAGCAGTGAGTCTGGTCAGGGGGGTTCGGAGACCCAGTACTTC

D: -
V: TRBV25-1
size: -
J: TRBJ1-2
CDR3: CASSLSTVGNYGYTF
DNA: TGTGCCAGCAGTTTATCGACAGTCGGTAACTATGGCTACACCTTC

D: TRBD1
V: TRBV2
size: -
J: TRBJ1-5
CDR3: CASSEMGQSNQPQHF
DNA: TGTGCCAGCAGTGAAATGGGACAGTCCAATCAGCCCCAGCATTTT

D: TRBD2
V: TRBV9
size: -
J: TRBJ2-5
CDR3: CASSVGLAGGRETQYF
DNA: TGTGCCAGCAGCGTAGGACTAGCGGGGGGCCGAGAGACCCAGTACTTC

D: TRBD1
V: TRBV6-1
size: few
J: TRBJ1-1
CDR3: CASSEARGQGLNTEAFF
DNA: TGTGCCAGCAGTGAAGCGCGGGGACAGGGGCTGAACACTGAAGCTTTCTTT

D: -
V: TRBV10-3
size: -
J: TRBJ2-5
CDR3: CAISDGMGVNEQYF
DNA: TGTGCCATCAGTGATGGGATGGGGGTGAATGAGCAGTACTTC

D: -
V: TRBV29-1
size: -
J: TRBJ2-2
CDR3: CSVAWSGELFF
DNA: TGCAGCGTAGCCTGGAGCGGGGAGCTGTTTTTT

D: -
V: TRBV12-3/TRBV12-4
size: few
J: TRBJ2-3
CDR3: CASSLGSEDTQYF
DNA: TGTGCCAGCAGTTTAGGGTCGGAAGATACGCAGTATTTT

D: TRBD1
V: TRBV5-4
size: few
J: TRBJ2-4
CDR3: CASSLGQGLAKNIQYF
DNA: TGTGCCAGCAGCTTGGGACAGGGCCTAGCCAAAAACATTCAGTACTTC

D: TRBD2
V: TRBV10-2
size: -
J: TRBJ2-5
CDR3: CASKGAGEQETQYF
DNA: TGCGCCAGCAAGGGAGCGGGGGAACAAGAGACCCAGTACTTC

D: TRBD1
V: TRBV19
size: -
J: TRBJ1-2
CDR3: CASSPSGTGRDYGYTF
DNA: TGTGCCAGTAGTCCCTCCGGGACAGGGAGGGACTATGGCTACACCTTC

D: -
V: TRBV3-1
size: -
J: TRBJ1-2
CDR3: CASSQGQVLRDGYTF
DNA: TGTGCCAGCAGCCAAGGCCAGGTGCTCCGGGACGGCTACACCTTC

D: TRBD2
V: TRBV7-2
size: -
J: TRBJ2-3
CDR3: CASSPTSGAYTQYF
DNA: TGTGCCAGCAGTCCAACTAGCGGGGCATATACGCAGTATTTT

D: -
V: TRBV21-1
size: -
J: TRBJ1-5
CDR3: CALWVAGDQPQHF
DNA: TGTGCCCTGTGGGTGGCGGGGGATCAGCCCCAGCATTTT

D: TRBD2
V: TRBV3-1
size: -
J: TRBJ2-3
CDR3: CASSQDVAGGPGTQYF
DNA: TGTGCCAGCAGCCAGGACGTAGCGGGGGGACCCGGTACGCAGTATTTT

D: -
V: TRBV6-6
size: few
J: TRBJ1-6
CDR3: CASSYSEFSNSPLHF
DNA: TGTGCCAGCAGTTACTCTGAGTTTTCTAATTCACCCCTCCACTTT

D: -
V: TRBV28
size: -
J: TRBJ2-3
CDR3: CASTPSGAGTDTQYF
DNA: TGTGCCAGCACCCCCTCCGGGGCTGGCACAGATACGCAGTATTTT

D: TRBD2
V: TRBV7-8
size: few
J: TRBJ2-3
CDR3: CASSQGRTSGTDTQYF
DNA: TGTGCCAGCAGCCAAGGCCGGACTAGCGGCACAGATACGCAGTATTTT

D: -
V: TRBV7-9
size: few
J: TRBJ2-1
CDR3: CASSFAGAYNEQFF
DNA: TGTGCCAGCAGCTTCGCAGGGGCCTACAATGAGCAGTTCTTC

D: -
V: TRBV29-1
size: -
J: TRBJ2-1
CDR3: CSVSRADNEQFF
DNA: TGCAGCGTCAGCAGGGCTGACAATGAGCAGTTCTTC

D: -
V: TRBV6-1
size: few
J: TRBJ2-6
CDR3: CASNYPMQGVTGANVLTF
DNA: TGTGCCAGCAACTACCCCATGCAGGGTGTCACTGGGGCCAACGTCCTGACTTTC

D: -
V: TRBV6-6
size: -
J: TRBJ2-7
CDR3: CASSSTESSYNEQYF
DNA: TGTGCCAGCAGTTCTACAGAGAGCTCCTACAATGAGCAGTACTTC

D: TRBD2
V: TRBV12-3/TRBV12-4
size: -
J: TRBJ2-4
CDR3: CASSLAGGPQNIQYF
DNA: TGTGCCAGCAGTTTGGCGGGGGGGCCGCAAAACATTCAGTACTTC

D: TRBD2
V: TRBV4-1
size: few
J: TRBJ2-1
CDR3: CASSQGPSGGNAYNEQFF
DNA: TGCGCCAGCAGCCAAGGTCCTAGCGGGGGGAACGCCTACAATGAGCAGTTCTTC

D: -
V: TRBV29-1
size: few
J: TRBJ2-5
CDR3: CSAGGGYETQYF
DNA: TGCAGCGCCGGAGGAGGGTACGAGACCCAGTACTTC

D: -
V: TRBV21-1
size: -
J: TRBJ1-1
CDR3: CASSIRAPRDTEAFF
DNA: TGTGCCAGCAGCATCCGGGCCCCGAGGGACACTGAAGCTTTCTTT

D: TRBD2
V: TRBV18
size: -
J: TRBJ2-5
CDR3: CASSPTGTSGRSGFQETQYF
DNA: TGTGCCAGCTCACCTACCGGGACTAGCGGGAGGTCTGGATTTCAAGAGACCCAGTACTTC

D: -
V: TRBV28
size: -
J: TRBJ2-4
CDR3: CASSPQGRGKNIQYF
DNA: TGTGCCAGCAGTCCCCAAGGCAGGGGAAAAAACATTCAGTACTTC

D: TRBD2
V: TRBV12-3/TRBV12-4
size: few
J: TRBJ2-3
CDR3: CASTIGAGVDTQYF
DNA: TGTGCCAGCACTATCGGGGCGGGGGTAGATACGCAGTATTTT